The 8 T cell receptor beta chains below all came from one sample that was sequenced in a study of blood T cell repertoires in COVID-19. The protocol was immunoSEQ multiplex PCR, while the TCRdb copy is restricted to in-frame clones and leaves out a portion. This sample yields 85,000 to 120,000 clones, of which about 87% are seen a single time; 2.5% to 3.5% belongs to the top ten. The specimen sequenced was peripheral blood. The origin of the receptors is a man aged 50-60 years with active or convalescent COVID-19.

CDR3 protein: CASSQEVDSDTQYF. CDR3 nucleotide sequence: TGTGCCAGCAGCCAAGAGGTAGATTCAGATACGCAGTATTTT. The chain links TRBV14 to TRBJ2-3; D gene uncertain. Germline V lookup: CDR1 SGHDN, CDR2 FVKESK. The CDR3 loop spans 14 amino acids. Trimming left V 0 bases short and J 4 bases short, with 8 bases between. Full variable domain (rest looked up from reference TRBV14 and TRBJ2-3): EAGVTQFPSHSVIEKGQTVTLRCDPISGHDNLYWYRRVMGKEIKFLLHFVKESKQDESGMPNNRFLAERTGGTYSTLKVQPAELEDSGVYFCASSQEVDSDTQYFGPGTRLTVL.

The table lists this clone with a count of one. V usage is TRBV5-1 and J usage is TRBJ2-1, with 7 bases matching TRBD1. CDR3 length: 15 amino acids. CDR1 is SGHRS and CDR2 is YFSETQ in the germline V gene. J lost 3 bases, V lost 2 bases, and 5 bases had no gene match. The CDR3 here is CASSLEGAVYNEQFF. CDR3 in DNA: TGCGCCAGCAGCTTAGAGGGGGCCGTCTACAATGAGCAGTTCTTC. The variable domain in full, with the rest retrieved from reference TRBV5-1 and TRBJ2-1, is KAGVTQTPRYLIKTRGQQVTLSCSPISGHRSVSWYQQTPGQGLQFLFEYFSETQRNKGNFPGRFSGRQFSNSRSEMNVSTLELGDSALYLCASSLEGAVYNEQFFGPGTRLTVL.

V gene TRBV9 combines with J gene TRBJ2-7; TRBD1 is a possible D gene (5 bases). Trimming removed 3 bases from V and 0 bases from J, with 7 bases in between. Looked up from germline, CDR1 is SGDLS and CDR2 is YYNGEE. The CDR3 spans 13 residues. The CDR3 DNA sequence: TGTGCCAGCAGCGACCAGGGCTCCTACGAGCAGTACTTC. Translation gives CASSDQGSYEQYF.

The rearrangement links TRBV6-5 to TRBJ1-1, with no clear D. With 6 bases removed from V and 1 base from J, the gap between germline ends came to 12 bases. This CDR3 region has 14 residues. CDR1 is MNHEY, CDR2 SVGAGI, per germline. CDR3 coding DNA: TGTGCCAGCAGCGTGATCCGGGGGAACACTGAAGCTTTCTTT. This gives the protein CASSVIRGNTEAFF.

CDR3 protein: CASSPDRGEEKLFF. As DNA, the CDR3 is TGTGCCAGTAGCCCGGACAGGGGTGAAGAAAAACTGTTTTTT. The J gene is TRBJ1-4, the V gene TRBV19, with 9 bases fitting TRBD1. Germline V gives CDR1 LNHDA, CDR2 SQIVND (reference sequence). V lost 6 bases, J lost 8 bases, and 7 bases stayed unmatched. The CDR3 spans 14 residues.

This clone was picked up a small number of times. The rearrangement joins TRBV5-6 to TRBJ2-2, with 9 nucleotides matching TRBD1. The V segment lost 2 bases and the J segment 4 bases; nucleotides outside the gene matches: 0. The CDR3 has 14 amino acids. In germline, CDR1 is SGHDT, CDR2 YYEEEE. This chain's CDR3 is CASSLQGATGELFF. CDR3 nucleotide sequence: TGTGCCAGCAGCTTACAGGGGGCCACCGGGGAGCTGTTTTTT. Complete variable domain (other parts from reference TRBV5-6 and TRBJ2-2): DAGVTQSPTHLIKTRGQQVTLRCSPKSGHDTVSWYQQALGQGPQFIFQYYEEEERQRGNFPDRFSGHQFPNYSSELNVNALLLGDSALYLCASSLQGATGELFFGEGSRLTVL.

V usage is TRBV7-9 and J usage is TRBJ2-2; D ambiguous. Germline lookup yields CDR1 SEHNR and CDR2 FQNEAQ (reference sequence). Trimming took off 1 base at V and 6 bases at J, with 9 bases between the two ends. The CDR3 extends over 14 amino acids. CDR3 sequence: CASSLVAAAGELFF. CDR3 nucleotides: TGTGCCAGCAGCTTAGTGGCGGCAGCCGGGGAGCTGTTTTTT.

The chain uses TRBV19 and TRBJ2-2; D is perhaps TRBD2 (6 bases). The CDR3 loop spans 15 amino acids. Germline V gene sequence: CDR1 LNHDA, CDR2 SQIVND (reference sequence). Trimming stripped 6 bases from V and 8 bases from J, with 19 bases between. CDR3 nucleotide sequence: TGTGCCAGTAGCCGAGACGCGGGGTTGAGGGGGGAGCTGTTTTTT. Amino acids: CASSRDAGLRGELFF.